This TCR beta chain was captured by sequencing in a study of cytomegalovirus exposure and HLA in healthy donors (TCRdb year 2017). Concerning the study at large: In an earlier analysis of 587 of the donors, 250 to 350 Gb of sequence data and 90 million to 120 million unique TCR beta sequences from roughly 200 million T cells were reported. Approximately 310 gigabases of sequencing data and around 90 million unique TCR sequences made up an early release that covered approximately 650 HLA-typed donors. Among the approximately 430 genotyped donors, around 81% belonged to the genetic ancestry cluster associated with self-reported Caucasian donors. The study was designed to test whether signatures of past pathogen exposure could be identified by cataloging public T cell receptors. Using immunosequencing, the study profiled T cell repertoires from about 650 subjects and related those repertoires to cytomegalovirus serostatus. A separate validation cohort of approximately 120 different subjects was used in addition to the roughly 700-subject first cohort. To predict cytomegalovirus infection status, the study combined high-throughput TCR immunosequencing, statistical association of individual TCRs with disease status, and machine learning. A later analysis re-analyzed previously published TCR beta repertoires from roughly 600 donors and added high-resolution HLA genotyping to study TCR occurrence patterns. In the later analysis, no new phenotypic data were used to find candidate immune exposures; instead, reliance was placed on TCR beta sequences and their occurrence across donors. An earlier analysis of some 600 of the donors applied high-throughput TCR beta sequencing to assess whether each TCR beta V gene segment acted as functional or pseudogenic. Donor age, sex, ethnicity and CMV serostatus were compiled alongside the repertoire data. A later genetic analysis took genome-wide SNP genotypes for about three fifths of the roughly 670 donors and used that subset as a discovery cohort. Every repertoire in the discovery cohort had been generated on one and the same sequencing platform. HLA typing included class I and class II loci at four-digit resolution. Typing coverage varied by locus: about 629-630 donors for A, B, C, DRB1 and DQB1; more than 500 for DQA1; some 610 for DPA1; roughly 450 for DPB1. Roughly 5 DR-DQ haplotypes were handled as single units for association and clustering because linkage in the cohort was strong. On average, over 200,000 unique TCR beta nucleotide sequences were sequenced per donor among a few hundred genotyped donors of the cohort, with 15% to 20% of those sequences being non-productive.

The cohort was made up of 500 to 850 healthy bone marrow donors. All cohort members were sampled while nominally healthy, although unrecorded immune exposures were likely present. The donor was CMV seronegative and was included in the group of over 300 seronegative cohort members. Every donor gave a peripheral blood sample, and the peripheral blood mononuclear cells from that sample were used for TCR beta sequencing. Genomic DNA was extracted from the blood cell samples with the Qiagen DNeasy Blood Extraction Kit. The paper's findings and limits, for the study overall: Across donors, most TCR sequences were observed very rarely, whereas some public TCRs were present in many individuals. A cluster of highly shared sequence variants was judged likely to be a technical artifact of the sequencing pipeline. In the study, approximately 160 TCR beta chains were listed as associated with cytomegalovirus. A later genetic analysis associated a missense DCLRE1C variant with V-gene and J-gene trimming of TCR beta chains, and an independent cohort replicated the association. Because counts were too low, roughly 16 rarely observed V segments, including chromosome 9 orphons, were excluded from the earlier analysis of around 640 of the donors. Compared with equally common non-associated chains, HLA-associated TCR beta chains in a later analysis were more clonally expanded and had lower generation probabilities. Presence/absence analyses assumed roughly uniform sequencing depth across donors, an assumption that may not hold. A later analysis found that most CMV-associated TCR beta chains appeared HLA-restricted, with HLA associations seemingly driven largely by CMV exposure. Linkage disequilibrium might explain the correlated functional status among segregating V segments, but an unknown experimental factor could not be excluded. This cohort had only TCR beta chains sequenced, and the lack of alpha or paired-chain data limited which features could be detected. CMV serostatus was the only immune exposure information available for the cohort. According to a later genetic analysis, donors in an Asian-associated ancestry cluster had fewer N-insertions in productive TCRs than the roughly 660-donor mean. Three of the identified cytomegalovirus-associated TCR beta chains were confirmed in vitro to be specific for cytomegalovirus antigens. In an earlier analysis of roughly 560 of the donors, most TCR beta V segments were observed in productive rearrangements about 90% or about 30% of the time, broadly matching IMGT annotations. In a later analysis, several top co-occurrence clusters were reported to appear linked to parvovirus B19, influenza, CMV and Epstein-Barr virus. Specific HLA alleles were associated with 16,951 TCR beta sequences at a false discovery rate of 0.05 in a later analysis. The authors suggested that the approach could potentially be generalized to other disease states and immunological phenotypes. When HLA alleles, especially DR and DQ, strongly co-occurred, attributing TCR associations to individual alleles was difficult. HLA typing was unavailable for some donors at each locus, so association tests used only the typed subset. In a later analysis, TCR association rates were found to vary across HLA loci, with the most associated TCRs seen for DRB1 alleles and the fewest for HLA-C alleles. The classifier was reported to diagnose cytomegalovirus status with high specificity and sensitivity in both the original cohort and the validation cohort. The 87-base-pair reads could not distinguish some IMGT-functional V segments, including TRBV6-2 and TRBV6-3, so those segments were excluded. A further reported finding was that TCR beta sequences accurately predicted the HLA-A and HLA-B alleles for most subjects in the first cohort.

Germline trimming: 4 bases from V, 11 bases from J; junction bases outside gene matches: 10. The CDR3 spans 13 residues, from the cysteine through the phenylalanine. CDR3 DNA is the only sequence kept; it has 39 bases, read in frame from the first base. In the germline V gene, CDR1 corresponds to MNHEY and CDR2 to SVGAGI. A remark on this clone: The specificity of this receptor is unknown.

The protocol used for the library was the immunoSEQ multiplex PCR assay. For the multiplex PCR, a mixture combining 60 forward primers for TCR Vbeta segments and 13 reverse primers for TCR Jbeta segments was used. The CDR3 region of rearranged TCR beta genes was amplified from genomic DNA with a multiplex PCR assay. On the Illumina HiSeq System, the amplified TCR beta libraries were sequenced as 87-base-pair reads. Processing in the source paper ran as follows. Across the roughly 600 repertoires, a later analysis counted tens of millions of unique TCR beta chains, some 11 million of which were shared by at least two donors. Raw reads were error-corrected and collapsed into unique sequences with a nearest-neighbor algorithm that merged closely related sequences to remove PCR and sequencing errors. V, D and J gene segments were assigned by aligning CDR3 sequences to IMGT reference sequences. For a sequence to be retained, at least a six-nucleotide match to both a V gene segment and a J gene segment was required. Rearrangements were called productive when the CDR3 lacked stop codons and stayed in frame with V and J; all others were non-productive. Following IMGT convention, CDR3 was defined as the stretch from the second conserved V-encoded cysteine up to the conserved J-encoded phenylalanine. The earlier analysis of about 640 of the donors excluded any sequence lacking an unambiguous match to a single V gene segment. An earlier analysis of almost 600 of the donors classified V segments as functional when productive rearrangements were above 56.7% and as segregating when the standard deviation between donors was above 5%. A statistical classification framework was built to diagnose cytomegalovirus status from the catalog of TCR beta chain sequences. In a later analysis, TCR nucleotide sequences were compared against IMGT/GENE-DB human TR gene sequences so that V and J genes could be assigned. The TCRdist pipeline was used in a later analysis to assign CDR3 sequences and most-parsimonious VDJ recombination scenarios. In a later analysis, every TCR beta chain was defined by the combination of its CDR3 amino acid sequence and its V-gene family, and reads without a unique V-gene family were dropped. To address suspected cross-contamination and a sequencing artifact, a later analysis removed over 500 highly shared, low-generation-probability nucleotide sequences. For each public chain, a later analysis derived a clonal expansion index from normalized ranks of inferred template counts within each repertoire. A later analysis computed generation probabilities with a VDJ recombination model fitted to out-of-frame rearrangements, and checked the results against IGoR. A later analysis scored TCR-TCR, TCR-HLA and TCR-CMV co-occurrence with hypergeometric tests, applying a repertoire-size bias correction to TCR pairs. False discovery rates were estimated in a later analysis by permuting HLA or CMV assignments 20 times. In a later analysis, co-occurring TCRs were grouped using DBSCAN, and TCRdist sequence similarity was added for clustering within HLA-allele-positive subsets. Repertoires with fewer than 30,000 or more than 120,000 public chains, plus five repertoires with anomalous nucleotide sharing, were excluded from co-occurrence clustering. Held by TCRdb, this immuneACCESS table contains in-frame sequences only and omits some clones. Under half of the omission traces to an unresolved V gene where checked; the cause of the rest is unknown. That table is the source of V, J and clone size, and D and trimming were worked out from the DNA. This sample's table contains 140,000 or so clones. Clones ranked in the top ten supply 0.85% to 1% of the sample.

Recombination linked TRBV6-5 to TRBJ1-1; 7 central bases correspond to TRBD1. The receptor comes from a male donor in good health and CMV-seronegative. Sequencing was done on a sample of PBMCs. The nucleotide sequence reads TGTGCCAGCAGTTTCCGACAGGGCTCAGGGGCTTTCTTT. It translates as CASSFRQGSGAFF.